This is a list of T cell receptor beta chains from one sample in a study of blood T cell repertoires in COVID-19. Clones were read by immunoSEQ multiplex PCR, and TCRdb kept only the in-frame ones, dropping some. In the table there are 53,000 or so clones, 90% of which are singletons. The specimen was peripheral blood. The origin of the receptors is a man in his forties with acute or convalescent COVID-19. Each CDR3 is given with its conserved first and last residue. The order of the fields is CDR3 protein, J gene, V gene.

CASSLSAGGALGYTF TRBJ1-2 TRBV27
CAWFALGYGYTF TRBJ1-2 TRBV30
CASSIPGTSGNNEQFF TRBJ2-1 TRBV18
CASSLVDSKRGYTF TRBJ1-2 TRBV13
CATSDSTGDTGELFF TRBJ2-2 TRBV24-1
CASSVSGGSREQFF TRBJ2-1 TRBV9
CASSFPAGELFF TRBJ2-2 TRBV12-3/TRBV12-4
CASYVTVNEQFF TRBJ2-1 TRBV18
CASSPGGSGANVLTF TRBJ2-6 TRBV18
CASSSAGPAGYGYTF TRBJ1-2 TRBV11-2
CASLAPDSGTEAFF TRBJ1-1 TRBV2
CASSLDLEREQFF TRBJ2-1 TRBV11-2
CATRGTPQGSPIYF TRBJ1-3 TRBV24-1
CAWSGTGGAFDTQYF TRBJ2-3 TRBV30
CASSFNPAGEKLFF TRBJ1-4 TRBV11-2
CASSLGQLSYGYTF TRBJ1-2 TRBV7-8
CASRPGQSYEQYF TRBJ2-7 TRBV6-6
CASSLWSGSGAEQYF TRBJ2-7 TRBV11-3
CASSFEPGGEKLFF TRBJ1-4 TRBV5-5
CASAGGDTGELFF TRBJ2-2 TRBV6-5
CASSPWGGTGAPQWYGYTF TRBJ1-2 TRBV7-9
CASSPSRTGNTEAFF TRBJ1-1 TRBV9
CASSITGGGYGYTF TRBJ1-2 TRBV19
CASSQDPGLGRDEQYF TRBJ2-7 TRBV4-1
CAWDILNTEAFF TRBJ1-1 TRBV30
CATQAGHEQYF TRBJ2-7 TRBV10-3
CASSSRRGLAGELFF TRBJ2-2 TRBV28
CASSDASGDQETQYF TRBJ2-5 TRBV2
CASSRDRGAYEQYF TRBJ2-7 TRBV7-2
CASRSGTGGQPQHF TRBJ1-5 TRBV6-6
CASSSRKLLAGPNEQFF TRBJ2-1 TRBV5-6
CASSLKEGVTEAFF TRBJ1-1 TRBV7-2
CASSSREERDTQYF TRBJ2-3 TRBV5-1
CASGRGSLTDTQYF TRBJ2-3 TRBV9
CASCRGPEAFF TRBJ1-1 TRBV2
CAISRSGSSYNEQFF TRBJ2-1 TRBV10-3
CASSPSEQLNTEAFF TRBJ1-1 TRBV5-1
CASRNPGQGTEQYF TRBJ2-7 TRBV6-5
CSVEASGSAEQYF TRBJ2-7 TRBV29-1
CASSPPPGQGGYGQYF TRBJ2-7 TRBV7-6
CASSQPPNYGYTF TRBJ1-2 TRBV18
CASQSLGLNTEAFF TRBJ1-1 TRBV19
CASSPYSGSPRGELFF TRBJ2-2 TRBV14
CASSQSLARETQYF TRBJ2-5 TRBV4-1
CASSEGRGLYEQYF TRBJ2-7 TRBV25-1
CASSGGRQAQVYGYTF TRBJ1-2 TRBV27
CASSLVGTNEQYF TRBJ2-7 TRBV5-4
CASSDSARGPGYTF TRBJ1-2 TRBV6-4
CAWNYNQNTEAFF TRBJ1-1 TRBV30
CASSSSTGTYGYTF TRBJ1-2 TRBV6-5
CASSLAGLLNTGELFF TRBJ2-2 TRBV7-8
CASSPRTGENTGELFF TRBJ2-2 TRBV18
CASSPIQGWNTEAFF TRBJ1-1 TRBV18
CASSSDRFRETQYF TRBJ2-5 TRBV27
CASSLDRGSPLHF TRBJ1-6 TRBV12-3/TRBV12-4
CASSGGGGPYEQYF TRBJ2-7 TRBV25-1
CASSLVAASTDTQYF TRBJ2-3 TRBV5-4